These 9 T cell receptor beta chains originate from one sample sequenced in a study of OX40 agonist ivuxolimab in advanced cancers. Using immunoSEQ multiplex PCR, the repertoire was profiled, and TCRdb retains in-frame clones only, with some absent. Of 30,000 to 35,000 clones in the sample, approximately 89% were seen once. This specimen was CD4+ or CD8+ T cells sorted from blood, taken in a trial of the OX40 agonist ivuxolimab. These receptors were obtained from an adult with an advanced solid tumor such as melanoma, head and neck, liver or kidney cancer.

This clone was picked up a small number of times. The genes are TRBV29-1 and TRBJ2-1; 10 nucleotides align to TRBD1. Germline loops: CDR1 SQVTM, CDR2 ANQGSEA. The CDR3 spans 14 residues. The J segment lost 4 bases and the V segment lost 4 bases, leaving 4 bases of the junction unmatched. CDR3 bases: TGCAGCGTTGTAGGGACAGGGGCTTACAATGAGCAGTTCTTC. It specifies CSVVGTGAYNEQFF.

The chain combines TRBV19 with TRBJ1-5; D is undetermined. This CDR3 contains 14 residues. Germline CDR1 LNHDA, CDR2 SQIVND (reference sequence). V was shortened by 8 bases and J by 5 bases, with 16 bases between the two germline ends. For the CDR3, the DNA is TGTGCCAGTCATCCGCCGGGGAGGCATCAGCCCCAGCATTTT. It specifies CASHPPGRHQPQHF.

This sequence joins TRBV5-6 and TRBJ2-3, with 8 bases fitting TRBD1. With V trimmed by 4 bases and J by 2 bases, 9 bases remained unmatched. The CDR3 has 16 residues. CDR1 is SGHDT, CDR2 YYEEEE, per germline. The CDR3 sequence: CASSGTGGADTDTQYF. In DNA form, the CDR3 reads TGTGCCAGCAGCGGGACAGGTGGGGCAGACACAGATACGCAGTATTTT.

The chain links TRBV10-3 to TRBJ2-7, with D maybe TRBD2 (5 bases). The CDR3 spans 12 residues. Germline V gene sequence: CDR1 ENHRY, CDR2 SYGVKD. Trimming removed 10 bases at V and 1 base at J, with 11 bases between. CDR3: CATNGDSYEQYF. Written as DNA, the CDR3 is TGTGCCACAAACGGGGATTCCTACGAGCAGTACTTC.

This clone was detected only a few times. This chain connects TRBV7-2 to TRBJ1-4, with D hard to call. Trimming left V 4 bases short and J 1 base short, with 7 bases between. CDR1 and CDR2 (germline): SGHTA, FQGNSA. The CDR3 extends over 14 amino acids. The CDR3 DNA reads as TGTGCCAGCAGCTCGCTGGAAACTAATGAAAAACTGTTTTTT. Translation gives CASSSLETNEKLFF.

This sequence joins TRBV29-1 and TRBJ1-2; perhaps TRBD1 as D (5 bases). The V gene's germline CDR1 is SQVTM and CDR2 ANQGSEA. The CDR3 contains 12 residues. V lost 7 bases to trimming and J lost 5 bases, with 14 bases between them. CDR3 protein: CSANRGPYGYTF. The CDR3 nucleotides are TGCAGCGCAAACCGGGGACCATATGGCTACACCTTC.

The gene calls are TRBV7-9 and TRBJ2-3, with 9 bases identical to TRBD1. CDR1 and CDR2 from the germline V gene are SEHNR and FQNEAQ (reference sequence). This CDR3 is 15 amino acids long. Losses at the gene ends were 5 bases for V and 5 bases for J; bases not matched to a gene: 8. CDR3 sequence reads: CASSLRDRAQDTQYF. The CDR3, as DNA: TGTGCCAGCAGCCTCAGGGACAGGGCCCAAGATACGCAGTATTTT.

J is TRBJ2-3 and V is TRBV2, with 10 positions matching TRBD2. The CDR3 contains 15 residues. Germline CDR1 and CDR2: SNHLY and FYNNEI. Germline trimming cut 4 bases from V and 7 bases from J; bases unmatched to any gene: 8. CDR3 nucleotide sequence: TGTGCCAGCAGTGGGCTAGCGGGAGCTAAAAATACGCAGTATTTT. Amino acid sequence: CASSGLAGAKNTQYF.

This clone is classed as medium-sized. The sample holds other DNA sequences that translate to the same CDR3. The chain joins TRBV6-5 to TRBJ2-1; weak D call: TRBD2 (5 bases). The CDR3 totals 13 residues. Trimming removed 4 bases at V and 9 bases at J, with 13 bases between. Per germline, CDR1 MNHEY and CDR2 SVGAGI. The DNA of the CDR3 is TGTGCCAGCAGTTCGGGTCTACGGGGTGAGCAGTTCTTC. Translation gives CASSSGLRGEQFF.